The clone carrying this T cell receptor (beta chain) showed up just a few times. This record belongs to a study of CD8+ T cells in alopecia areata. The sequencing template was cDNA reverse transcribed from extracted RNA. Produced via immunoSEQ multiplex PCR; TCRdb's table is partial and in-frame only. This table holds 60,000 to 65,000 clones, about 44% found once. The CDR3 length is 14 residues. The V gene lost 4 bases and the J gene lost 0 bases, with 10 bases spanning the gap. The V gene's germline CDR1 is SQVTM and CDR2 ANQGSEA. The clonotype was recovered from a human donor with alopecia areata. The sequencing input was NKG2D-low CD8+ T cells sorted from blood. The chain joins TRBV29-1 to TRBJ1-3; the D is unclear. CDR3 in amino acids: CSVATDGSGNTIYF. Written as DNA, the CDR3 is TGCAGCGTTGCAACAGATGGCTCTGGAAACACCATATATTTT.